This T cell receptor beta chain was identified in a study of CD8 T cells in Susac syndrome. Reverse transcription of about 0.45 to 1 ug RNA was performed with random hexamers. Amplification of TCR beta CDR3 spanned 54 Vbeta and 13 Jbeta via immunoSEQ multiplex PCR. Via MiXCR, TCRdb re-called the immunoSEQ multiplex PCR reads, giving one row per CDR3 protein. The sample lists hundreds of thousands of distinct CDR3 sequences, 93% occurring once. This clonotype was observed a handful of times. Sequencing of TCR beta was undertaken in CD8+ and CD4+ T cells derived from blood. Relapsing-remitting disease, either stable or active, was present in the multiple sclerosis controls, who were treatment-naive patients. Negative isolation was used for CD8+ and CD4+ T cells and FACS enrichment for TEMRA cells. Sequencing was done on a sample of CD4+ T cells from PBMCs. The origin of this receptor is a human donor with multiple sclerosis.

CDR3 in DNA: TGTGCCAGCACTAGGGACAGAACCTACGAGCAGTACTTC. It translates to CASTRDRTYEQYF. The J gene is TRBJ2-7, the V gene TRBV12-3 or TRBV12-4; TRBD1 agrees at 7 bases. This CDR3 spans 13 amino acids. The V and J ends lost 7 bases and 2 bases, in that order; junction bases with no gene match: 5.